These 14 T cell receptor beta chains were all obtained from the same sample, sequenced in a study of blood T cell repertoires in COVID-19. This table comes from immunoSEQ multiplex PCR, and its TCRdb copy is limited to in-frame clones, with some not included. The sample shows 300,000 to 400,000 clones, approximately 88% of them seen only once. Sequencing was carried out using PBMCs or T cells enriched from blood (not recorded which). These receptors originate from a man aged 55 to 70 who had recovered from COVID-19.

V gene TRBV18 combines with J gene TRBJ2-2, with 11 bases aligning to TRBD2. After removal of 3 bases from V and 6 bases from J, the junction contained 9 bases not matched to a gene. CDR1 and CDR2 (germline): KGHSH, LQKENI. The CDR3 is 17 amino acids. The CDR3 DNA follows: TGTGCCAGCTCACCCGTGACTAGCGGGGAGGCGGCCGGGGAGCTGTTTTTT. Amino acids: CASSPVTSGEAAGELFF.

The chain couples TRBV5-1 to TRBJ1-4, with D possibly being TRBD1 (5 bases). CDR1 and CDR2 (germline): SGHRS, YFSETQ. Trimming took 0 bases from V and 6 from J, leaving 9 bases between them. The CDR3 consists of 14 residues. CDR3 bases: TGCGCCAGCAGCTTGGCCATAGGGGATGAAAAACTGTTTTTT. It encodes CASSLAIGDEKLFF.

The chain has TRBV7-2 and TRBJ1-5; 10 bases line up with TRBD1. This CDR3 spans 16 amino acids. V was pared by 1 base and J by 6 bases, with 6 bases of the junction left unmatched. Germline V gene sequence: CDR1 SGHTA, CDR2 FQGNSA. The CDR3 spells CASSLGDRGSGQPQHF. In DNA form, the CDR3 reads TGTGCCAGCAGCTTAGGGGACAGGGGTTCAGGTCAGCCCCAGCATTTT.

The V gene is TRBV15, the J gene TRBJ2-3, with D maybe TRBD2 (6 bases). From germline, CDR1 is LNHNV and CDR2 YYDKDF (reference sequence). The CDR3 has 12 amino acids. V lost 11 bases, J lost 1 base, and 10 bases lay in between. CDR3 nucleotides: TGTGCCTCAGCGGGTGGCACAGATACGCAGTATTTT. Translation gives CASAGGTDTQYF. The full variable domain, in which reference TRBV15 and TRBJ2-3 provide the parts outside the CDR3, is DAMVIQNPRYQVTQFGKPVTLSCSQTLNHNVMYWYQQKSSQAPKLLFHYYDKDFNNEADTPDNFQSRRPNTSFCFLDIRSPGLGDTAMYLCASAGGTDTQYFGPGTRLTVL.

The chain carries TRBV4-2 and TRBJ2-1; D remains unclear. Trimming took 0 bases from V and 0 from J, leaving 9 bases between them. The germline V gene has CDR1 LGHNA and CDR2 YNFKEQ. CDR3 length equals 16 residues. In DNA form, the CDR3 reads TGTGCCAGCAGCCAAGATTCAGGTACCTCCTACAATGAGCAGTTCTTC. It specifies CASSQDSGTSYNEQFF.

The chain uses TRBV9 and TRBJ2-7, with D possibly TRBD2 on 5 matching bases. Germline loops: CDR1 SGDLS, CDR2 YYNGEE. Trimming cost V 3 bases and J 5 bases, with 18 bases left between them. The CDR3 sequence is 15 residues long. DNA for the CDR3: TGTGCCAGCAGCGAAGGATCGACCCCGGGGAACGAGCAGTACTTC. It is translated as CASSEGSTPGNEQYF.

This clone was seen more than once but under ten times. The chain uses TRBV19 and TRBJ1-5, with TRBD1 matching 7 bases. Germline V gene sequence: CDR1 LNHDA, CDR2 SQIVND (reference sequence). Losses at the gene ends were 0 bases for V and 11 bases for J; bases not matched to a gene: 10. The CDR3 loop spans 15 amino acids. The CDR3 here is CASSIDRWDRSAQHF. Here the CDR3 DNA reads TGTGCCAGTAGTATAGATAGGTGGGACAGATCAGCCCAGCATTTT.

The chain combines TRBV29-1 with TRBJ2-1, with TRBD2 as a possible D gene (6 bases). The germline V gene has CDR1 SQVTM and CDR2 ANQGSEA. This CDR3 has 14 amino acids. Trimming removed 6 bases at V and 0 bases at J, with 12 bases between. The CDR3 here is CSVELASSYNEQFF. CDR3 nucleotide sequence: TGCAGCGTGGAGCTAGCGAGCTCCTACAATGAGCAGTTCTTC.

J is TRBJ2-3 and V is TRBV28, with TRBD2 identical over 9 bases. The CDR3 has 14 amino acids. The V and J ends lost 2 bases and 9 bases, in that order; junction bases with no gene match: 6. CDR1 MDHEN and CDR2 SYDVKM come from the germline V gene. The CDR3 reads CASSLRTSAQTQYF. In nucleotides, the CDR3 is TGTGCCAGCAGTTTACGGACTAGCGCCCAAACGCAGTATTTT. The variable domain in full, completed from reference TRBV28 and TRBJ2-3, reads DVKVTQSSRYLVKRTGEKVFLECVQDMDHENMFWYRQDPGLGLRLIYFSYDVKMKEKGDIPEGYSVSREKKERFSLILESASTNQTSMYLCASSLRTSAQTQYFGPGTRLTVL.

This clone was detected once. V gene TRBV5-5 combines with J gene TRBJ2-2; 7 bases match TRBD1. The CDR3 runs 12 residues. Germline lookup yields CDR1 SGHKS and CDR2 YYEKEE (reference sequence). The trim removed 9 bases at V and 6 bases at J, leaving 5 bases unmatched. In nucleotides, the CDR3 is TGTGCCACCCGACAGGGCCCCGGGGAGCTGTTTTTT. It specifies CATRQGPGELFF.

The gene calls are TRBV28 and TRBJ2-1, with 9 bases identical to TRBD2. With 3 bases clipped from V and 1 base from J, the junction kept 4 bases outside the gene matches. This CDR3 contains 16 residues. In germline, CDR1 is MDHEN, CDR2 SYDVKM. CDR3 sequence: CASSFLAGGSYNEQFF. The CDR3 DNA is TGTGCCAGCAGTTTTCTGGCGGGAGGGTCCTACAATGAGCAGTTCTTC.

The chain has TRBV7-2 and TRBJ2-4; D is perhaps TRBD1 (6 bases). The V gene's germline CDR1 is SGHTA and CDR2 FQGNSA. The V end lost 7 bases, the J end lost 6 bases, and 19 bases lay between the germline ends. The CDR3 consists of 15 residues. The CDR3 DNA reads as TGTGCCAGCAACGAGGGTCCAGGGGTTGTAAACATTCAGTACTTC. Translating it yields CASNEGPGVVNIQYF.

This clone was detected only a few times. V and J are TRBV9 and TRBJ1-2, with 10 bases aligning to TRBD1. From germline, CDR1 is SGDLS and CDR2 YYNGEE. The CDR3 is 15 amino acids. After removal of 3 bases from V and 5 bases from J, the junction contained 7 bases not matched to a gene. CDR3 in amino acids: CASSGRQGARYGYTF. In DNA, the CDR3 is TGTGCCAGCAGCGGTCGACAGGGGGCGCGGTATGGCTACACCTTC.

This sequence joins TRBV9 and TRBJ1-2; D not resolved. V lost 4 bases, J lost 5 bases, and 12 bases lay in between. Per germline, CDR1 SGDLS and CDR2 YYNGEE. This CDR3 is 13 amino acids long. The CDR3 spells CASSPLKEYGYTF. CDR3 nucleotide sequence: TGTGCCAGCAGCCCTCTTAAGGAGTATGGCTACACCTTC.